This T cell receptor beta chain was identified in a study of cytomegalovirus exposure and HLA in healthy donors. The CDR3 runs 14 residues. Trimming removed 5 bases at V and 6 bases at J, with 16 bases between. Germline assignment: CDR1 MDHEN and CDR2 SYDVKM. Generated by immunoSEQ multiplex PCR, the TCRdb table keeps only in-frame clones and is missing some. Of 80,000 to 95,000 clones in the sample, approximately 94% were seen once. The sample comprised PBMCs. This receptor was taken from a woman in her 30s in good health and CMV-seropositive. The V and J genes are TRBV28 and TRBJ1-2; the D gene is possibly TRBD1 (5 bases). The CDR3 region is CASSHPRGGDGYTF. CDR3 nucleotides: TGTGCCAGCAGTCATCCGCGGGGAGGGGATGGCTACACCTTC.